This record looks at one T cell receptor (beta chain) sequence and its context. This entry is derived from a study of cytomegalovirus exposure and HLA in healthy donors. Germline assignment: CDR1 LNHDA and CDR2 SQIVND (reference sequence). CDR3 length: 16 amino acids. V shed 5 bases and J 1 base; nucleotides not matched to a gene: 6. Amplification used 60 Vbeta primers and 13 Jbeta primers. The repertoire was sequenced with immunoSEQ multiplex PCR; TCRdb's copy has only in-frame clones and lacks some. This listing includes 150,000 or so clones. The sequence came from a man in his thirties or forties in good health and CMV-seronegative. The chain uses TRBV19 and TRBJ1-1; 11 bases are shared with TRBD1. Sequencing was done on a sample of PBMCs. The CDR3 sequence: CASSYGQGAGNTEAFF. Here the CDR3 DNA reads TGTGCCAGTAGTTATGGACAGGGGGCTGGGAACACTGAAGCTTTCTTT. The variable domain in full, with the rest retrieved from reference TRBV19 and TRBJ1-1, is DGGITQSPKYLFRKEGQNVTLSCEQNLNHDAMYWYRQDPGQGLRLIYYSQIVNDFQKGDIAEGYSVSREKKESFPLTVTSAQKNPTAFYLCASSYGQGAGNTEAFFGQGTRLTVV.